The 17 T cell receptor beta chains below were found in one sample sequenced in a study of T cells after yellow fever vaccination. TCRdb reprocessed the 5' RACE reads via MiXCR and lists one record per CDR3 protein. The repertoire holds about 550,000 distinct CDR3 sequences, with 19% as singletons. This sample comprised PBMCs, obtained 15 days after the yellow fever booster vaccination. All receptors come from a man aged 25-40 years who received the YFV17D yellow fever vaccine.

This clonotype has at least ten counts. This rearrangement joins TRBV20-1 to TRBJ1-1; possible D gene TRBD1, 6 bases. The CDR3 has 8 amino acids. Germline V CDR1 and CDR2: DFQATT, SNEGSKA (reference sequence). The CDR3 bases are TGCAAGACTGGGGGCGCTTTCTTT. This sequence encodes CKTGGAFF.

This chain links TRBV7-2 with TRBJ2-7, with unresolved D. CDR3 length: 14 amino acids. Germline values: CDR1 SGHTA, CDR2 FQGNSA. With 5 bases removed from V and 2 bases from J, the gap between germline ends came to 13 bases. The chain's CDR3 is CASSPQSFAYEQYF. In DNA form, the CDR3 reads TGTGCCAGCAGCCCGCAGAGTTTCGCCTACGAGCAGTACTTC.

This clonotype has more than one count but fewer than ten. The genes are TRBV7-9 and TRBJ1-1; D unclear. The CDR3 is 15 amino acids. CDR1 is SEHNR, CDR2 FQNEAQ, per germline (reference sequence). Trimming pared 1 base from V and 1 base from J, leaving 10 bases between. The CDR3 sequence: CASSLVGRRNTEAFF. CDR3 DNA: TGTGCCAGCAGCTTAGTAGGGCGGCGGAACACTGAAGCTTTCTTT.

This rearrangement joins TRBV7-8 to TRBJ2-1, with a possible D match to TRBD2 (5 bases). This CDR3 contains 17 residues. With 5 bases removed from V and 2 bases from J, the gap between germline ends came to 19 bases. The germline V gene has CDR1 SGHVS and CDR2 FQNEAQ. CDR3 in amino acids: CASSAELPGNTYNEQFF. CDR3 bases: TGTGCCAGCAGCGCCGAGCTCCCGGGAAATACCTACAATGAGCAGTTCTTC.

This clonotype was seen a few times. The rearrangement uses TRBV5-4 and TRBJ1-5, with D tentatively TRBD1 (5 bases). Germline-derived CDR1 and CDR2 are SGHNT and YYREEE (reference sequence). CDR3 length: 15 amino acids. V was clipped by 4 bases and J by 2 bases, with 13 bases between them. CDR3 protein: CASSADPTGNQPQHF. The CDR3 DNA follows: TGTGCCAGCAGCGCCGACCCGACAGGCAATCAGCCCCAGCATTTT.

The chain employs TRBV20-1 and TRBJ2-2; tentatively, D is TRBD2 (5 bases). The CDR3 has 14 residues. V was trimmed by 3 bases and J by 3 bases, leaving 11 bases between them. Germline assignment: CDR1 DFQATT and CDR2 SNEGSKA (reference sequence). Here the CDR3 reads CSASRGSDTGELFF. CDR3 DNA sequence: TGCAGTGCTAGTCGAGGGAGTGACACCGGGGAGCTGTTTTTT.

The chain joins TRBV4-2 to TRBJ2-1; 7 bases agree with TRBD2. The CDR3 runs to 15 residues. CDR1 and CDR2 (germline): LGHNA, YNFKEQ. Trimming removed 4 bases from V and 2 bases from J; junction bases left unmatched: 5. The CDR3 loop is CASSPSGATYNEQFF. As DNA, the CDR3 is TGTGCCAGCAGCCCCAGCGGGGCGACCTACAATGAGCAGTTCTTC.

This clonotype was counted only a few times. The rearrangement joins TRBV3-1 to TRBJ2-7, with D unresolved. The CDR3 totals 14 residues. Germline V gene data show CDR1 as LGHDT and CDR2 as YNNKEL (reference sequence). The germline V and J ends were trimmed by 0 bases and 7 bases, with 13 bases remaining between them. CDR3 nucleotides: TGTGCCAGCAGCCAAGATCCGGGTTCGGTTGAGCAGTACTTC. It specifies CASSQDPGSVEQYF.

This rearrangement joins TRBV6-2 or TRBV6-3 to TRBJ2-1; no reliable D call. CDR1 and CDR2 from the germline V gene are MNHEY and SVGEGT. The CDR3 loop spans 14 amino acids. With 5 bases removed from V and 0 bases from J, the gap between germline ends came to 8 bases. The CDR3 region is CASSQQHSYNEQFF. Here the CDR3 DNA reads TGTGCCAGCAGTCAGCAGCACTCCTACAATGAGCAGTTCTTC.

The J gene is TRBJ2-5, the V gene TRBV18; 7 bases align to TRBD1. The germline V gene has CDR1 KGHSH and CDR2 LQKENI. This CDR3 comprises 15 residues. V trimming: 1 base; J trimming: 5 bases; junction bases outside the gene matches: 7. The CDR3 DNA is TGTGCCAGCTCACCACTTAAAGGGGGCCAGGAGACCCAGTACTTC. It is translated as CASSPLKGGQETQYF. Complete variable domain (other parts from reference TRBV18 and TRBJ2-5): NAGVMQNPRHLVRRRGQEARLRCSPMKGHSHVYWYRQLPEEGLKFMVYLQKENIIDESGMPKERFSAEFPKEGPSILRIQQVVRGDSAAYFCASSPLKGGQETQYFGPGTRLLVL.

The J gene is TRBJ2-7, the V gene TRBV28; D gene ambiguous. CDR1 and CDR2 from the germline V gene are MDHEN and SYDVKM. Trimming pared 4 bases from V and 8 bases from J, leaving 12 bases between. The CDR3 has 12 residues. The CDR3 DNA is TGTGCCAGCAGTTCCCAGACGGGTCAGCAGTACTTC. Its translation: CASSSQTGQQYF.

The chain joins TRBV28 to TRBJ1-1, with D maybe TRBD1 (5 bases). Germline V gene data show CDR1 as MDHEN and CDR2 as SYDVKM. CDR3 size: 15 residues. Between the trimmed V and J ends, which lost 5 bases and 1 base, there was a span of 14 bases. DNA for the CDR3: TGTGCCAGCAGTGCCCCTACAGGCCCGAACACTGAAGCTTTCTTT. Translating gives CASSAPTGPNTEAFF.

The V call is TRBV20-1, the J call TRBJ2-1, with D unresolved. The CDR3 has 12 residues. Trimming took off 0 bases at V and 12 bases at J, with 12 bases between the two ends. CDR1 is DFQATT and CDR2 is SNEGSKA in the germline V gene (reference sequence). The CDR3 sequence is CSAREGLLGQFF. CDR3 sequence (DNA): TGCAGTGCTAGAGAAGGGCTCCTTGGGCAGTTCTTC.

The chain employs TRBV20-1 and TRBJ2-3; 12 bases are shared with TRBD2. Germline V gene sequence: CDR1 DFQATT, CDR2 SNEGSKA (reference sequence). V dropped 5 bases and J dropped 6; count of bases not matched to a gene: 3. The CDR3 sequence is 13 residues long. The CDR3 here is CSARTSGIDTQYF. The CDR3 nucleotides are TGCAGTGCTCGGACTAGCGGGATTGATACGCAGTATTTT.

The J gene is TRBJ2-2, the V gene TRBV27, with a possible D match to TRBD1 (6 bases). Trimming removed 5 bases from V and 6 bases from J, with 13 bases in between. There are 14 residues in the CDR3. CDR1 and CDR2 (germline): MNHEY, SMNVEV (reference sequence). CDR3 sequence: CASSPGRGAGELFF. In DNA, the CDR3 is TGTGCCAGCAGTCCTGGCAGGGGAGCCGGGGAGCTGTTTTTT.

There are a few counts of this clonotype. The gene calls are TRBV11-2 and TRBJ2-7, with D tentatively TRBD1 (6 bases). The V gene's germline CDR1 is SGHAT and CDR2 FQNNGV. V gave up 0 bases and J gave up 7 bases, with 10 bases separating them. The CDR3 totals 13 residues. The CDR3 DNA is TGTGCCAGCAGCTTAGAGGCAGGGGCGGAGCAGTACTTC. This translates into CASSLEAGAEQYF.

This clonotype has just a few counts. The rearrangement uses TRBV10-3 and TRBJ2-3; 10 bases are shared with TRBD2. Germline V gene data show CDR1 as ENHRY and CDR2 as SYGVKD. The trim removed 6 bases at V and 2 bases at J, leaving 8 bases unmatched. This CDR3 has 16 amino acids. DNA of the CDR3: TGTGCCATCAGCGATGGACTAGCGGCTAACACAGATACGCAGTATTTT. Translating it yields CAISDGLAANTDTQYF.